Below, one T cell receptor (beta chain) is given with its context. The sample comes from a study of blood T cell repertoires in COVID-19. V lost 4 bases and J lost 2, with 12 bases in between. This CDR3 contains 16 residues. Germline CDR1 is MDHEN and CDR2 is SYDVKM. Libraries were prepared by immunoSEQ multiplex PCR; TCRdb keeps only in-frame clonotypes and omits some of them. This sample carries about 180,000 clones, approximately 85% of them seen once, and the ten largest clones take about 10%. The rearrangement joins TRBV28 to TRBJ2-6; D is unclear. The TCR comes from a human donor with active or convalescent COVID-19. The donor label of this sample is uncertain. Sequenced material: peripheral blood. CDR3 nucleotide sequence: TGTGCCAGCAGTTCCCCCCGTTCGGCTGGGGCCAACGTCCTGACTTTC. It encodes CASSSPRSAGANVLTF.